This T cell receptor beta chain was found in a study of blood T cell repertoires in COVID-19. As for the study in general: Donors in the United States, Italy and Spain gave samples during acute or convalescent COVID-19.

The table came from immunoSEQ multiplex PCR; TCRdb's copy has only in-frame clones and leaves some out. The sample lists roughly 18,000 clones; 70% to 90% were seen once. The length of the CDR3 is 14 residues. J was trimmed by 3 bases and V by 7 bases; bases with no gene match: 6. Looked up from germline, CDR1 is MGHDK and CDR2 is SYGVNS. This chain uses TRBV25-1 with TRBJ2-7; 10 positions agree with TRBD2. Sequenced sample: peripheral blood. The clonotype comes from a man aged 35 to 55 with active COVID-19. Here the CDR3 reads CASTLSGRSYEQYF. For the CDR3, the DNA is TGTGCCAGCACCCTTAGCGGGAGGAGCTACGAGCAGTACTTC.